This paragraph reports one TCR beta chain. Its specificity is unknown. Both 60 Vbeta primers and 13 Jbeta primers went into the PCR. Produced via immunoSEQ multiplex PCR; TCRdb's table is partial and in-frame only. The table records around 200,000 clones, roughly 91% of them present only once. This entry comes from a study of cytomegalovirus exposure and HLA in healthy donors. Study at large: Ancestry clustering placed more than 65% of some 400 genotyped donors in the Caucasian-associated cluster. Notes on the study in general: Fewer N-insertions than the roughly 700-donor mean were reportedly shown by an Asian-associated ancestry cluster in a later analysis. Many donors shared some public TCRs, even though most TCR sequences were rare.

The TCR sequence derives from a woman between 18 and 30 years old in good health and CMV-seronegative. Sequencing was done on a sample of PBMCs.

The chain's CDR3 is CASTQGGRMAHEQFF. The CDR3 coding sequence is TGTGCCAGCACTCAGGGGGGCAGGATGGCCCATGAGCAGTTCTTC. This sequence joins TRBV6-6 and TRBJ2-1, with D possibly being TRBD1 (7 bases). Trimming took 7 bases from V and 8 from J, leaving 21 bases between them. From germline, CDR1 is MNHNY and CDR2 SVGAGI (reference sequence). There are 15 residues in the CDR3.